This entry is about one T cell receptor (beta chain). This CDR3 region has 13 residues. The V gene end was trimmed by 5 bases and the J gene end by 5 bases; junction bases not matched to a gene: 5. Germline CDR1 and CDR2: LNHDA and SQIVND (reference sequence). Methods used by the authors: Researchers report that nucleated cell counts were estimated from reference gene primer amplification. Libraries were prepared by immunoSEQ multiplex PCR; TCRdb keeps only in-frame clonotypes and omits some of them. V and J calls and clone size are given by that table; D and trimming were obtained from the DNA. The sample holds just under 150,000 clones, about 92% seen once. This sample stems from a study of blood T cell repertoires in COVID-19. Study summary: Donors in the United States, Italy and Spain gave samples during acute or convalescent COVID-19. Sources were T cells, B-cell-depleted T cells, or PBMCs; the material itself was cDNA or gDNA.

Sequenced input: peripheral blood. The TCR originated in a human donor in a cohort sampled during active COVID-19. The chain is built from TRBV19 and TRBJ1-1; 7 bases are a match to TRBD1. The CDR3 region has the DNA TGTGCCAGTAGTCTCAAACAGGGGACTGAAGCTTTCTTT. Translating it yields CASSLKQGTEAFF.